The 10 T cell receptor beta chains in this list originate from one sample, sequenced in a study of CD8 T cells in Susac syndrome. It was with random hexamers that roughly 0.5 to 1 ug RNA was reverse transcribed. TCRdb passed the immunoSEQ multiplex PCR reads through MiXCR, listing each CDR3 protein once. The sample consists of some 65,000 distinct CDR3 sequences, just under 95% of them appearing once. Sequencing was carried out using CD8+ T cells from PBMCs. These receptors all come from a human donor with multiple sclerosis.

The rearrangement links TRBV29-1 to TRBJ2-7; 7 bases align to TRBD1. CDR3 length equals 16 residues. Germline V gives CDR1 SQVTM, CDR2 ANQGSEA. The junction had 10 bases not matched to a gene; V was cut back by 0 bases and J by 2 bases. The CDR3 nucleotides read TGCAGCGTTGAAGATGGGGAGACAGGGACCACCTACGAGCAGTACTTC. This translates into CSVEDGETGTTYEQYF.

The chain is built from TRBV7-2 and TRBJ1-1; D unresolved. CDR3 length equals 11 residues. V lost 3 bases and J lost 4, with 3 bases in between. Germline V lookup: CDR1 SGHTA, CDR2 FQGNSA. The CDR3, as DNA: TGTGCCAGCAGCTTCACCACTGAAGCTTTCTTT. This codes for CASSFTTEAFF.

The chain uses TRBV25-1 and TRBJ1-1, with D perhaps TRBD1 (6 bases). This CDR3 contains 14 residues. Germline assignment: CDR1 MGHDK and CDR2 SYGVNS. V gave up 4 bases and J gave up 2 bases, with 11 bases separating them. Here the CDR3 reads CASSAYRENTEAFF. The CDR3, as DNA: TGTGCCAGCAGTGCGTACAGGGAAAACACTGAAGCTTTCTTT.

The rearrangement links TRBV4-3 to TRBJ1-5; perhaps TRBD1 as D (6 bases). Germline V lookup: CDR1 LGHNA, CDR2 YSLEER. The V and J ends lost 0 bases and 1 base respectively, with 7 bases between them. This CDR3 is 15 amino acids long. Written as DNA, the CDR3 is TGCGCCAGCAGCCAAGACAGGGGAAGCAATCAGCCCCAGCATTTT. It translates to CASSQDRGSNQPQHF.

CDR3 sequence reads: CSVESATGTPSPITDTQYF. In DNA form, the CDR3 reads TGCAGCGTTGAGAGCGCCACAGGGACCCCAAGTCCGATCACAGATACGCAGTATTTT. The chain couples TRBV29-1 to TRBJ2-3; TRBD1 is a possible D gene (6 bases). The CDR3 totals 19 residues. Trimming took 3 bases from V and 2 from J, leaving 27 bases between them. Germline-derived CDR1 and CDR2 are SQVTM and ANQGSEA.

V is TRBV27 and J is TRBJ2-7, with TRBD2 matching over 8 bases. The CDR3 extends over 15 amino acids. The V gene's germline CDR1 is MNHEY and CDR2 SMNVEV (reference sequence). V shed 0 bases and J 7 bases; nucleotides not matched to a gene: 8. This CDR3 is CASSLSHGGAREQYF. The CDR3 DNA follows: TGTGCCAGCAGTTTATCCCACGGGGGGGCTCGGGAGCAGTACTTC.

This clonotype was seen only once. The rearrangement uses TRBV12-3 or TRBV12-4 and TRBJ1-2; no clear D gene. V lost 3 bases and J lost 5, with 19 bases in between. The CDR3 is 16 residues long. This CDR3 reads CASSLKNPRRRYGYTF. In DNA form, the CDR3 reads TGTGCCAGCAGTTTGAAGAATCCACGACGGAGGTATGGCTACACCTTC.

For the CDR3, the DNA is TGTGCCAGCACAGGACAGAGCTTCTACGAGCAGTACTTC. This gives the protein CASTGQSFYEQYF. The V and J genes are TRBV2 and TRBJ2-7, with D possibly matching TRBD1 (6 bases). Germline lookup yields CDR1 SNHLY and CDR2 FYNNEI. V was trimmed by 7 bases and J by 3 bases, leaving 13 bases between them. The CDR3 totals 13 residues.

A single count supports this clonotype. The CDR3: CASSHRAENTGELFF. The DNA of the CDR3 is TGTGCCAGCAGCCACCGGGCCGAGAACACCGGGGAGCTGTTTTTT. The chain joins TRBV3-1 to TRBJ2-2, with D unclear. The CDR3 loop spans 15 amino acids. Germline assignment: CDR1 LGHDT and CDR2 YNNKEL (reference sequence). V lost 3 bases and J 1 base, leaving 9 bases between the germline ends.

The chain links TRBV12-3 or TRBV12-4 to TRBJ2-2; the D gene could be TRBD1 or TRBD2 (5 bases each). Trimming removed 5 bases from V and 3 bases from J, with 19 bases in between. This CDR3 is 17 amino acids long. CDR3 bases: TGTGCCAGCAGTAAGGGCCTGTCGGGGCGCGACACCGGGGAGCTGTTTTTT. It is translated as CASSKGLSGRDTGELFF.